A single sample gave rise to the 22 T cell receptor beta chains below, sequenced in a study of T-cell reconstitution after alpha-beta-depleted transplantation in children (dated by TCRdb to about 2016). This sample's treatment or condition label indicates: allogeneic hematopoietic cell transplantation with graft depleted of TCRalphabeta T cells and CD19 B cells. Library prep was done by PCR. The data were produced on an Illumina HiSeq 2500. TCR library preparation used molecular barcoding, with unique molecular identifiers applied to normalize quantification of the TCRbeta repertoire. Through fastp at Q25 and MiXCR, TCRdb rebuilt clones from the public reads, retaining in-frame beta chains. Each CDR3 protein appears once, grouped with its most common genes and DNA. The sample table lists around 700,000 distinct CDR3 sequences, 13% of them with a count of one. The top ten clones comprise 0.79% of the sample.

The sample consisted of PBMCs, taken before TCRalphabeta/CD19-depleted stem cell transplant. These receptors all stem from a girl aged 2-10 years with congenital amegakaryocytic thrombocytopenia, due to receive a stem cell transplant.

The chain carries TRBV20-1 and TRBJ2-7; D is perhaps TRBD2 (5 bases). The germline V and J ends were trimmed by 0 bases and 6 bases, with 12 bases remaining between them. The CDR3 is 13 amino acids. In germline, CDR1 is DFQATT, CDR2 SNEGSKA (reference sequence). The CDR3 DNA is TGCAGTGCTAGAGATGACGAACGGGGCGAGCAGTACTTC. Amino acids: CSARDDERGEQYF.

This clonotype was recorded at least ten times. The V call is TRBV20-1, the J call TRBJ2-1; D remains unclear. This CDR3 has 15 amino acids. Looked up from germline, CDR1 is DFQATT and CDR2 is SNEGSKA (reference sequence). V was cut by 3 bases and J by 0 bases, with 12 bases left in between. In DNA form, the CDR3 reads TGCAGTGCTAGTTCGTGGGAAAGCTCCTACAATGAGCAGTTCTTC. The encoded protein is CSASSWESSYNEQFF.

This clonotype has more than one count but fewer than ten. The V call is TRBV7-2, the J call TRBJ2-7; possibly TRBD2 for D (6 bases). The length of the CDR3 is 15 residues. Deletions cut 5 bases from V and 9 bases from J, with 23 bases between. Germline assignment: CDR1 SGHTA and CDR2 FQGNSA. The CDR3 DNA reads as TGTGCCAGCAGCACGCCGGGACTTGGCGGGAAGGGGCAGTACTTC. Its protein product is CASSTPGLGGKGQYF.

Only a few counts were recorded for this clonotype. An end of the junction does not agree with germline; a read error may underlie this. J is TRBJ2-1 and V is TRBV5-1; 7 bases are a match to TRBD2. This CDR3 region has 16 residues. Germline-derived CDR1 and CDR2 are SGHRS and YFSETQ. This CDR3 is CASRLAGLAAEGEQFF. The CDR3 DNA reads as TGCGCCAGCAGGTTGGCTGGGCTAGCGGCCGAAGGGGAGCAGTTCTTC.

The V and J genes are TRBV3-1 and TRBJ2-7; TRBD1 agrees at 8 bases. This CDR3 is 14 amino acids long. Germline CDR1 is LGHDT and CDR2 is YNNKEL (reference sequence). V shed 2 bases and J 5 bases; nucleotides not matched to a gene: 5. CDR3 bases: TGTGCCAGCAGCCAACAGGGGGCCTTCAACGAGCAGTACTTC. Its translation is CASSQQGAFNEQYF.

Notes on this clonotype: One base away lies a much larger clone, so this may be a sequencing read error. This chain links TRBV20-1 with TRBJ2-5; D gene unclear. Trimming took off 1 base at V and 2 bases at J, with 11 bases between the two ends. Germline CDR1 is DFQATT and CDR2 is SNEGSKA (reference sequence). The CDR3 extends over 14 amino acids. CDR3 nucleotides: TGCAGTGCTAGAGCTTGGCTGGATCAAGAGACCCAGTACTTC. Protein: CSARAWLDQETQYF.

The chain has TRBV4-1 and TRBJ2-3; perhaps D is TRBD1 or TRBD2 (5 bases each). V dropped 6 bases and J dropped 2 bases, with 18 bases sitting between them. The CDR3 runs 16 residues. The germline CDR1 and CDR2 sequences are MGHRA and YSYEKL. The CDR3 region has the DNA TGCGCCAGCAGTCCCCGGGACCACACCCCCACAGATACGCAGTATTTT. The encoded protein is CASSPRDHTPTDTQYF.

The chain is built from TRBV20-1 and TRBJ2-5, with D tentatively TRBD2 (6 bases). The germline CDR1 and CDR2 sequences are DFQATT and SNEGSKA (reference sequence). CDR3 length: 13 residues. V dropped 2 bases and J dropped 5 bases, with 12 bases sitting between them. CDR3 loop: CSARRLARETQYF. CDR3 coding DNA: TGCAGTGCTAGAAGGCTAGCGAGGGAGACCCAGTACTTC.

This clonotype was observed a few times. The rearrangement links TRBV29-1 to TRBJ1-5; 7 nucleotides agree with TRBD1. The CDR3 is 12 amino acids. V was clipped by 7 bases and J by 7 bases; unmatched bases: 7. Germline assignment: CDR1 SQVTM and CDR2 ANQGSEA. DNA of the CDR3: TGCAGCGCTGTGACAGGGCACCAGCCCCAGCATTTT. It specifies CSAVTGHQPQHF.

This clonotype appeared many times. The chain uses TRBV12-3 or TRBV12-4 and TRBJ2-5, with D perhaps matching TRBD1 (6 bases). The CDR3 has 17 residues. V gave up 5 bases and J gave up 7 bases, with 26 bases separating them. The DNA of the CDR3 is TGTGCCAGCAGTCCCCTCCTGGGCGGACAGAAGAGTCGGACCCAGTACTTC. Its translation is CASSPLLGGQKSRTQYF.

In this sample, this clonotype turned up many times. The rearrangement joins TRBV28 to TRBJ2-7, with 7 bases lining up with TRBD1. The V segment lost 6 bases and the J segment 0 bases; nucleotides outside the gene matches: 2. In germline, CDR1 is MDHEN, CDR2 SYDVKM. CDR3 length: 13 residues. The CDR3 DNA is TGTGCCAGCAGGGACAGGACCTCCTACGAGCAGTACTTC. Its protein is CASRDRTSYEQYF.

This clonotype was observed a few times. The V gene is TRBV5-1, the J gene TRBJ2-7; D ambiguous. Trimming left V 4 bases short and J 3 bases short, with 8 bases between. Germline V gene lookup returns CDR1 SGHRS and CDR2 YFSETQ. The CDR3 is made up of 12 amino acids. The DNA for the CDR3 is TGCGCCAGCAGCGTTCTGGGCTACGAGCAGTACTTC. It is translated as CASSVLGYEQYF.

This clonotype was counted at least ten times. This rearrangement joins TRBV4-2 to TRBJ2-7, with 10 bases aligning to TRBD2. Trimming cost V 1 base and J 1 base; bases outside gene matches: 4. CDR1 and CDR2 (germline): LGHNA, YNFKEQ. CDR3 size: 16 residues. DNA for the CDR3: TGTGCCAGCAGCCAAGTAGGACTAGCGGCATCCTACGAGCAGTACTTC. This sequence encodes CASSQVGLAASYEQYF.

This clonotype has a count of ten or more. This chain joins TRBV20-1 and TRBJ2-1; D is perhaps TRBD1 (5 bases). V was trimmed by 4 bases and J by 7 bases, leaving 17 bases between them. Germline values: CDR1 DFQATT, CDR2 SNEGSKA (reference sequence). The CDR3 covers 14 residues. The CDR3 nucleotides read TGCAGTGCTATCTTTGGGGCCCAACCTAATGAGCAGTTCTTC. Residues: CSAIFGAQPNEQFF.

This clonotype has at least ten counts. The chain carries TRBV6-1 and TRBJ2-1; 8 bases fit TRBD1. After removal of 7 bases from V and 2 bases from J, the junction contained 7 bases not matched to a gene. CDR3 length equals 15 residues. In germline, CDR1 is MNHNS, CDR2 SASEGT. The CDR3 loop is CASKVRTGTYNEQFF. CDR3 in DNA: TGTGCCAGCAAGGTACGGACAGGGACCTACAATGAGCAGTTCTTC.

This clonotype showed up just a few times. The V call is TRBV7-8, the J call TRBJ2-5; 12 nucleotides line up with TRBD2. The junction had 4 bases not matched to a gene; V was cut back by 5 bases and J by 0 bases. Germline V gene sequence: CDR1 SGHVS, CDR2 FQNEAQ. The CDR3 is 16 residues long. The CDR3: CASSNRLAGDQETQYF. The CDR3 nucleotides are TGTGCCAGCAGCAACCGACTAGCGGGAGACCAAGAGACCCAGTACTTC.

The chain couples TRBV15 to TRBJ2-1, with TRBD2 identical over 9 bases. This CDR3 has 18 residues. Germline CDR1 reads LNHNV; CDR2 reads YYDKDF (reference sequence). V shed 3 bases and J 4 bases; nucleotides not matched to a gene: 13. CDR3 residues: CATSSLLPTSGFYNEQFF. The DNA of the CDR3 is TGTGCCACCAGCAGCCTTCTCCCCACTAGCGGGTTTTACAATGAGCAGTTCTTC.

This rearrangement joins TRBV4-2 to TRBJ2-5; D could derive from TRBD1 or TRBD2 (6 bases each). CDR3 length equals 15 residues. Trimming removed 4 bases at V and 4 bases at J, with 16 bases between. Germline V gene lookup returns CDR1 LGHNA and CDR2 YNFKEQ. The CDR3 sequence is CASSPEEGGAETQYF. CDR3 nucleotide sequence: TGTGCCAGCAGCCCAGAGGAGGGGGGCGCAGAGACCCAGTACTTC.

The genes are TRBV20-1 and TRBJ1-1; 9 positions agree with TRBD1. Germline-derived CDR1 and CDR2 are DFQATT and SNEGSKA (reference sequence). This CDR3 has 15 residues. V was clipped by 6 bases and J by 1 base; unmatched bases: 9. This CDR3 reads CSARSLGQGNTEAFF. The CDR3 coding sequence is TGCAGTGCCAGGAGCCTGGGACAGGGGAACACTGAAGCTTTCTTT.

In its sample, this clonotype was seen many times. CDR3 protein: CASSSTIQDLQETQYF. Here the CDR3 DNA reads TGTGCCAGCAGCTCAACAATCCAAGACTTACAAGAGACCCAGTACTTC. V and J are TRBV7-9 and TRBJ2-5; D unresolved. The V gene's germline CDR1 is SEHNR and CDR2 FQNEAQ (reference sequence). V shed 4 bases and J shed 2 bases, with 17 bases lying between them. The CDR3 totals 16 residues.

This chain's CDR3 is CASSRAMYNEQFF. CDR3 coding DNA: TGTGCCAGTAGCAGGGCGATGTACAATGAGCAGTTCTTC. V is TRBV19 and J is TRBJ2-1, with D possibly matching TRBD1 (5 bases). There are 13 residues in the CDR3. Germline loops: CDR1 LNHDA, CDR2 SQIVND (reference sequence). V was trimmed by 6 bases and J by 4 bases, leaving 10 bases between them.

The chain recombines TRBV12-3 or TRBV12-4 with TRBJ2-1; TRBD2 might be the D (6 bases). The V end lost 11 bases, the J end lost 6 bases, and 23 bases lay between the germline ends. The CDR3 consists of 15 residues. The CDR3 protein is CAGTDGTSFPNEQFF. In DNA form, the CDR3 reads TGTGCCGGCACTGACGGGACTTCCTTCCCCAATGAGCAGTTCTTC.